These T cell receptor beta chains were read from a single sample in a study of regulatory T cells in long-lasting Graves disease. TCRdb reprocessed the multiplex PCR reads with MiXCR, giving one entry per CDR3 protein. The sample holds 350,000 to 450,000 distinct CDR3 sequences, 14% to 15% seen once. This sample also belongs to another study, concerning T cells in Graves' hyperthyroidism and ophthalmopathy.

The sample in question was peripheral blood mononuclear cells (PBMCs), obtained at new diagnosis, from a patient treated with antithyroid drugs. The receptors were gathered from a woman aged 40 to 55 with Graves disease. Both conserved end residues are part of each CDR3. The D gene is left open where the match is weak. Some rows mark clone size as missing; the rest say once, few, many or name a class of expanded clone.

clone_size d_call j_call v_call cdr3_nt cdr3_aa
many - TRBJ2-1 TRBV20-1 TGCAGTGCCCCCGATTCCTACAATGAGCAGTTCTTC CSAPDSYNEQFF
many - TRBJ2-2 TRBV12-3/TRBV12-4 TGTGCCATCGGGACACGGGACACCGGGGAGCTGTTTTTT CAIGTRDTGELFF
many - TRBJ1-1 TRBV11-2 TGTGCCAGCAGCTCCGGGGGAGGGGTCATGAACACTGAAGCTTTCTTT CASSSGGGVMNTEAFF
few - TRBJ1-2 TRBV9 TGTGCCAGCAGCTCACTACGGGGGAACTATGGCTACACCTTC CASSSLRGNYGYTF
few - TRBJ2-7 TRBV27 TGTGCCAGCAGTTTAGGAAAGGGGCGGGAGCAGTACTTC CASSLGKGREQYF
many - TRBJ2-2 TRBV27 TGTGCCAGCAGTCCCCCGGGGCAGGGGTTGAAAGGCGGGGAGCTGTTTTTT CASSPPGQGLKGGELFF
few TRBD2 TRBJ2-7 TRBV5-1 TGCGCCAGCAGCTTGGACGGGACTAGCAACTACGAGCAGTACTTC CASSLDGTSNYEQYF
many TRBD1 TRBJ1-1 TRBV27 TGTGCCAGCAGTATGACAGGGCTCCCTCTCCAGAACACTGAAGCTTTCTTT CASSMTGLPLQNTEAFF
many - TRBJ1-5 TRBV28 TGTGCCAGCACCCAATCCGGTTTGGATCAGCCCCAGCATTTT CASTQSGLDQPQHF
- TRBD1 TRBJ2-1 TRBV3-1 TGTGCCAGCAGCCAAGAAGTTTTGGGGACAGGGGTTTCCAATGAGCAGTTCTTC CASSQEVLGTGVSNEQFF
few TRBD2 TRBJ2-7 TRBV6-5 TGTGCCAGCAGTTACTCTGAGATAAGCGGGAGCTCCTACGAGCAGTACTTC CASSYSEISGSSYEQYF
many TRBD2 TRBJ2-7 TRBV10-2 TGCGCCAGCAGTGAAGACCTAGCGGGAACCCCTCCCTACGAGCAGTACTTC CASSEDLAGTPPYEQYF
few - TRBJ2-3 TRBV7-3 TGTGCCAGCAGCAAAACTTCGGATACGCAGTATTTT CASSKTSDTQYF
- - TRBJ1-2 TRBV7-2 TGTGCCAGCAGCTTATCTTGGCAGAACTATGGCTACACCTTC CASSLSWQNYGYTF
- - TRBJ1-4 TRBV7-9 TGTGCCAGCAGCTTAGATACCTTTAATGAAAAACTGTTTTTT CASSLDTFNEKLFF
- - TRBJ2-2 TRBV2 TGTGCCAGCAGTGATCTCGCGGGGAACACCGGGGAGCTGTTTTTT CASSDLAGNTGELFF
many TRBD1 TRBJ2-3 TRBV20-1 TGCAGTGCTAGGGACAGGGGGCGCGCAGATACGCAGTATTTT CSARDRGRADTQYF
few - TRBJ2-4 TRBV6-2/TRBV6-3 TGTGCCAGCACGGAAGCCATAAGAGGACTAAACATTCAGTACTTC CASTEAIRGLNIQYF
- - TRBJ2-7 TRBV29-1 TGCAGCGTTATGGGAAATGCCGGGACGGCTACGGGATACGAGCAGTACTTC CSVMGNAGTATGYEQYF
many - TRBJ1-1 TRBV6-1 TGTGCCAGCAGTGTTGAAGGGACTGAAGCTTTCTTT CASSVEGTEAFF
few TRBD2 TRBJ2-3 TRBV20-1 TGCAGTGCTAGGGACCAGACTAGCGGGATCGCAGATACGCAGTATTTT CSARDQTSGIADTQYF
many TRBD2 TRBJ2-5 TRBV14 TGTGCCAGCAGCCAAGGACTAGCGGGAGCGGAGACCCAGTACTTC CASSQGLAGAETQYF
few - TRBJ1-2 TRBV20-1 TGCAGTGCTAGTACAGGGTATACCTATGGCTACACCTTC CSASTGYTYGYTF
many TRBD1 TRBJ1-4 TRBV12-3/TRBV12-4 TGTGCCAGCAGTCCGACCAGGGGGCAGGAAAAACTGTTTTTT CASSPTRGQEKLFF
few - TRBJ1-1 TRBV19 TGTGCCAGTAGTATAGATCTCGACACTGAAGCTTTCTTT CASSIDLDTEAFF
few - TRBJ1-1 TRBV20-1 TGCAGTGCTAGAGATAAGGGGAACACTGAAGCTTTCTTT CSARDKGNTEAFF
- - TRBJ1-1 TRBV28 TGTGCCAGCAGTTTAAATCAGGCCTTTGAAGCTTTCTTT CASSLNQAFEAFF
many - TRBJ2-3 TRBV6-2/TRBV6-3 TGTGCCAGCAGTTCCCGATCACTTTCGTCAGATACGCAGTATTTT CASSSRSLSSDTQYF
many - TRBJ1-2 TRBV27 TGTGCCAGCAGTTTTGGGACATCCTATGGCTACACCTTC CASSFGTSYGYTF
- - TRBJ2-3 TRBV11-2 TGTGCCAGCAGAAACGGGTTTTCTAGCACAGATACGCAGTATTTT CASRNGFSSTDTQYF
- - TRBJ2-7 TRBV7-9 TGTGCCAGCAGCTGGGGACTGAGCTACGAGCAGTACTTC CASSWGLSYEQYF
- - TRBJ2-1 TRBV3-1 TGTGCCAGCAGCCCGTCCGGGGCAGAGCAGTTCTTC CASSPSGAEQFF
many - TRBJ1-2 TRBV6-5 TGTGCCAGCAGTTACTCGACCGAGGGGGGCTACACCTTC CASSYSTEGGYTF
many - TRBJ1-2 TRBV2 TGTGCCAGCATAAGAGATAGCCTTGAAGATGGCTACACCTTC CASIRDSLEDGYTF
- - TRBJ1-1 TRBV7-2 TGTGCCAGCAGCTCTTATACCCAGGCGGCGAATGAAGCTTTCTTT CASSSYTQAANEAFF
many - TRBJ1-6 TRBV27 TGTGCCAGCAGTTACAGGACAAGCTCCTATAATTCACCCCTCCACTTT CASSYRTSSYNSPLHF
once - TRBJ1-1 TRBV25-1 TGTGCCAGCAGTGACGGGAGTTACACTGAAGCTTTCTTT CASSDGSYTEAFF
- TRBD1 TRBJ1-3 TRBV6-1 TGTGCCAGCAGGGGGACAGCCCACTCTGGAAACACCATATATTTT CASRGTAHSGNTIYF
many TRBD2 TRBJ2-3 TRBV5-8 TGTGCCAGCAGCCACCGACTAGCGGTCACAGATACGCAGTATTTT CASSHRLAVTDTQYF
- - TRBJ2-5 TRBV5-1 TGCGCCAGCAGCCGGACACCCGTGTCACAAGAGACCCAGTACTTC CASSRTPVSQETQYF
few - TRBJ2-3 TRBV20-1 TGCAGTGCTTATGACATCTCTAGCACAGATACGCAGTATTTT CSAYDISSTDTQYF
- TRBD1 TRBJ1-1 TRBV28 TGTGCCAGCAGTTCGACTTTCGGACAGGGGAACACTGAAGCTTTCTTT CASSSTFGQGNTEAFF
many TRBD2 TRBJ2-4 TRBV12-3/TRBV12-4 TGTGCCAGCAGTTTACCGGGGGGTAACGCCAAAAACATTCAGTACTTC CASSLPGGNAKNIQYF
- TRBD1 TRBJ2-3 TRBV11-2 TGTGCCAGCAGCGGGACCGGGACAGGGGTGTCAGATACGCAGTATTTT CASSGTGTGVSDTQYF
many TRBD1 TRBJ2-1 TRBV11-3 TGTGCCAGCAGCCCGCGACAGGGTTGGGAGCAGTTCTTC CASSPRQGWEQFF
many - TRBJ1-1 TRBV6-5 TGTGCCAGCAGTTACTCCCCGGCAGGGGCTCTCACTGAAGCTTTCTTT CASSYSPAGALTEAFF
many TRBD1 TRBJ2-2 TRBV12-3/TRBV12-4 TGTGCCAGCAGTCCCGACAGGGGGTATACCGGGGAGCTGTTTTTT CASSPDRGYTGELFF
few - TRBJ2-2 TRBV5-4 TGTGCCAGCAGCTTGGATCCTCTCGCGGGATCCGGAGCCGGGGAGCTGTTTTTT CASSLDPLAGSGAGELFF
many TRBD1 TRBJ1-2 TRBV3-1 TGTGCCAGCAGCCAAGCAGGGGGCGACTACGGCTACACCTTC CASSQAGGDYGYTF
many TRBD1 TRBJ2-5 TRBV3-1 TGTGCCAGCAGCCAAAGGGGGCAGGAGACCCAGTACTTC CASSQRGQETQYF
few TRBD2 TRBJ2-1 TRBV5-8 TGTGCCAGCACTCTCCGCGCGGGGACTAGGAGGAATGAGCAGTTCTTC CASTLRAGTRRNEQFF
many - TRBJ2-1 TRBV10-2 TGCGCCAGCAAAGCGGCTGGGAATGAGCAGTTCTTC CASKAAGNEQFF
many - TRBJ1-1 TRBV27 TGTGCCAGCAGTCGTACAGGGTTTCAAGGACGCACTGAAGCTTTCTTT CASSRTGFQGRTEAFF
few TRBD1 TRBJ1-2 TRBV11-2 TGTGCCAGCCAATCCGGGACAGGGGGTTGGGGCTACACCTTC CASQSGTGGWGYTF
- TRBD1 TRBJ2-6 TRBV6-5 TGTGCCAGCAGCTCCTCGAGGACAGGGGGGGACTCTGGGGCCAACGTCCTGACTTTC CASSSSRTGGDSGANVLTF
- TRBD1 TRBJ1-2 TRBV19 TGTGCCAGTAGTATAACAGGGGGCGCAAGTTATGGCTACACCTTC CASSITGGASYGYTF
many TRBD1 TRBJ1-1 TRBV28 TGTGCCAGCAGTTTGGACAGGGGCCGGGGCACTGAAGCTTTCTTT CASSLDRGRGTEAFF
many - TRBJ2-5 TRBV10-3 TGTGCCATCAGTGATCCAGAACAGGTCCAAGAGACCCAGTACTTC CAISDPEQVQETQYF
many - TRBJ2-7 TRBV10-3 TGTGCCATCAGTGTGCAGAACTTCTACGAGCAGTACTTC CAISVQNFYEQYF
few TRBD2 TRBJ2-1 TRBV19 TGTGCCAGTAGTACACCCTTCCAGGGACTAGAGGGTTACAATGAGCAGTTCTTC CASSTPFQGLEGYNEQFF